This entry features one T cell receptor beta chain sequence. V lost 5 bases, J lost 8 bases, and 9 bases stayed unmatched. The CDR3 spans 15 residues. Germline V gene data show CDR1 as MDHEN and CDR2 as SYDVKM. These data are taken from a study of blood T cell repertoires in COVID-19. Here immunoSEQ multiplex PCR was the method, and the copy in TCRdb shows in-frame clones only, minus some. Among 25,000 to 30,000 clones listed, around 92% were seen once. This receptor was taken from a human donor in a cohort sampled during active COVID-19. V gene TRBV28 combines with J gene TRBJ1-4; TRBD1 aligns across 9 bases. What was sequenced was peripheral blood. The CDR3 reads CASSGDRVRREKLFF. CDR3 nucleotides: TGTGCCAGCAGTGGGGACAGGGTCCGGAGAGAAAAACTGTTTTTT.